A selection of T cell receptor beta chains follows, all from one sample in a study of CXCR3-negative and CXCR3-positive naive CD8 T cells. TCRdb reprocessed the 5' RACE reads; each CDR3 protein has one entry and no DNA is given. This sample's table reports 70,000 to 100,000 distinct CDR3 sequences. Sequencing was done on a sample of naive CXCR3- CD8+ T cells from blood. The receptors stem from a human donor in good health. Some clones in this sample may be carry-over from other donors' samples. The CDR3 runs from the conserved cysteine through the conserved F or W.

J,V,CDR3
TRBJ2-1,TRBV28,CASIQEGLAAYNEQFF
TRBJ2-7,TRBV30,CAWSVGTGPTEQYF
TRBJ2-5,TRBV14,CASSQDFGETQYF
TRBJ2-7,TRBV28,CASSPGTADSYEQYF
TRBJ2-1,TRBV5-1,CASSYLGQARDGQFF
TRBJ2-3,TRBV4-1,CASSTPGAGLTDTQYF
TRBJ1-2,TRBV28,CASSPTGLYGYTF
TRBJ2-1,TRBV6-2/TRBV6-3,CASSYGGLYNEQFF
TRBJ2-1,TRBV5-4,CASSLDPGFGNEQFF
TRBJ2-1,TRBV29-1,CSVEGQFGLAGGQAYNEQFF
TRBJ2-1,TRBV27,CASSLIAGAANEQFF
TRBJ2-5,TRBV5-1,CASSQLAGGPYQETQYF
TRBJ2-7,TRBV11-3,CASSFESGSYEQYF
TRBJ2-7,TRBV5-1,CASSFGSGRYEQYF
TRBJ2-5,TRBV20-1,CSATSGQIRETQYF
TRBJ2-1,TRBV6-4,CASSDGTGGNEQYF
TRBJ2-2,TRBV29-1,CSVASGTGELFF
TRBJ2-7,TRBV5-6,CASSGTRDYEQCF
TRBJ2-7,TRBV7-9,CASSRGGTGESYEQYF
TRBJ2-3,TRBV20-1,CSAASGAVLGTDTQYF
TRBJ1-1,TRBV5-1,CASSLGHMNTEAFF
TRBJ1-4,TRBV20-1,CSATYRAPTNEKLFF
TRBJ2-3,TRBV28,CASSPDSTGSEPDTQYF
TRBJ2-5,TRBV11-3,CASKQGRQETQYF
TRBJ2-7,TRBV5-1,CASSLRGAASYEQYF
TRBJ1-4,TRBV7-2,CASSLVSWAVDNEKLFF
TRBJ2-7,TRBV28,CASSPTVPYEQYF
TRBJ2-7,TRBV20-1,CSAREGGYEQYF
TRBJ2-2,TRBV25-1,CASSEWGRGAGELFF
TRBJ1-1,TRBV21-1,CASSPRDLPPEAFF
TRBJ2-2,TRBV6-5,CASSYGETGELFF
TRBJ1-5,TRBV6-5,CASSYGEGYQPQHF
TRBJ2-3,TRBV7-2,CASSFWVETDTQYF
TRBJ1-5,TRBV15,CATSSWTYNQPQHF
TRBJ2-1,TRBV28,CASSTTGGDTSGRTSYNEQFF
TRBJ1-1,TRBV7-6,CASSRFPLDGAMNTEAFF
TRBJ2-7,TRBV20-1,CSARDPVAKSYEQYF
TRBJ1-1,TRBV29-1,CSVEIDWNPEAFF
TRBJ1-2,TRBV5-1,CASRLGSGGYTF
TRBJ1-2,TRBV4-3,CASSQEPASYGYTF
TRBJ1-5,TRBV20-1,CSARDLTENQPQHF
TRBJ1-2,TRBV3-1,CASSQGQLLYTF
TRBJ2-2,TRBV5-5,CASSLGQGTGELFF